Ten or more counts support the clone carrying this T cell receptor beta chain. This entry is derived from a study of T cells after yellow fever vaccination. Each CDR3 protein is one row after TCRdb ran MiXCR on the 5' RACE reads. Found here are approximately 250,000 distinct CDR3 sequences, 5.5% to 8.5% of them singletons; the top ten hold 0.85% to 1.2%. CDR3 length: 12 amino acids. Germline values: CDR1 SGHAT, CDR2 FQNNGV. Trimming took off 4 bases at V and 5 bases at J, with 8 bases between the two ends. This sequence joins TRBV11-2 and TRBJ2-5, with D unresolved. The input for sequencing was CD4+ T cells sorted from PBMCs, taken on the day of the yellow fever booster vaccination. This TCR was sampled from a man aged 25-40 years who received the YFV17D yellow fever vaccine. CDR3 amino acids: CASSSLGETQYF. CDR3 DNA: TGTGCCAGCAGCTCTCTCGGCGAGACCCAGTACTTC. Full variable domain (remainder filled in from reference TRBV11-2 and TRBJ2-5): EAGVAQSPRYKIIEKRQSVAFWCNPISGHATLYWYQQILGQGPKLLIQFQNNGVVDDSQLPKDRFSAERLKGVDSTLKIQPAKLEDSAVYLCASSSLGETQYFGPGTRLLVL.